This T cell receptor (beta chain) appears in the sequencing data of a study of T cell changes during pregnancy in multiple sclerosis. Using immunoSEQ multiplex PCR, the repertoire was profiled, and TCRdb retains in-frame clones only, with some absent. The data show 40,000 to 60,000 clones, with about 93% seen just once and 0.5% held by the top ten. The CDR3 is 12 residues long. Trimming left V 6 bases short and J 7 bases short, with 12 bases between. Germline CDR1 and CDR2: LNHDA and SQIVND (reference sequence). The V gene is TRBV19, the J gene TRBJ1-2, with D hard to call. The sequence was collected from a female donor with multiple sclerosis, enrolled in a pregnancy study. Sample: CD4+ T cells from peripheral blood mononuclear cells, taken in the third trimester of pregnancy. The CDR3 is CASRMGALGYTF. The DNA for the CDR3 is TGTGCCAGTAGGATGGGAGCCCTTGGCTACACCTTC.